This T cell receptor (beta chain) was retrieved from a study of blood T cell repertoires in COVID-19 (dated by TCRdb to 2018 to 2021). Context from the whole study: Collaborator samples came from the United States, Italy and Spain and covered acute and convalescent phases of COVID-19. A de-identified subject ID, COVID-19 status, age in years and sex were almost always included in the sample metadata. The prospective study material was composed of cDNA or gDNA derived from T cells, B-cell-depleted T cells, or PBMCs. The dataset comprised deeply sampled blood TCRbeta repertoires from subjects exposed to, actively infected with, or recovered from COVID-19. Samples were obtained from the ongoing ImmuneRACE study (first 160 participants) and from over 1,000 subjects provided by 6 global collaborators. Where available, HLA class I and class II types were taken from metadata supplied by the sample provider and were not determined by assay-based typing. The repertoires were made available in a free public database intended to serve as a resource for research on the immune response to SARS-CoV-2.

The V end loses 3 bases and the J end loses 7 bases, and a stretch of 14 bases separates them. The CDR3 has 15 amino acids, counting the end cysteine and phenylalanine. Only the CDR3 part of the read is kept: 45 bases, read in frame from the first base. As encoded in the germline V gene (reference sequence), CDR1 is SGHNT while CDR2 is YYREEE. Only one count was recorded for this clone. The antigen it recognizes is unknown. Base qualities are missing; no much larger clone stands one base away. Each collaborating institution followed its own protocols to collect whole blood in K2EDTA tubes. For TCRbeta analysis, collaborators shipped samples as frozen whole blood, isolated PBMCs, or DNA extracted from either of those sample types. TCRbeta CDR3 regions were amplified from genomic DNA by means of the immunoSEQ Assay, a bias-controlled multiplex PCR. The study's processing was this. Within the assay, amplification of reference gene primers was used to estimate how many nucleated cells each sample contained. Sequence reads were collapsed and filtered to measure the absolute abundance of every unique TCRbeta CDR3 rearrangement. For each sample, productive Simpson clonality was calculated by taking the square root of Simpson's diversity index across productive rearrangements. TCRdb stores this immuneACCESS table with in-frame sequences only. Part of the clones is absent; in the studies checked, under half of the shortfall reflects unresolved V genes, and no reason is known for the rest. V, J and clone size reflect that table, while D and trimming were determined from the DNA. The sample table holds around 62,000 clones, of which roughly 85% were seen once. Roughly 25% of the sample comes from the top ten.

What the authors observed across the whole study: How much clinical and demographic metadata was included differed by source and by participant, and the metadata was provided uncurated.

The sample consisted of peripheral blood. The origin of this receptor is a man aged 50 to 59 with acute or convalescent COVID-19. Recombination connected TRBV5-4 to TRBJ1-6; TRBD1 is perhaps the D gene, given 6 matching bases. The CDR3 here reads CASSYGRTENSPLHF. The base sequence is TGTGCCAGCAGCTACGGAAGGACAGAAAATTCACCCCTCCACTTT.